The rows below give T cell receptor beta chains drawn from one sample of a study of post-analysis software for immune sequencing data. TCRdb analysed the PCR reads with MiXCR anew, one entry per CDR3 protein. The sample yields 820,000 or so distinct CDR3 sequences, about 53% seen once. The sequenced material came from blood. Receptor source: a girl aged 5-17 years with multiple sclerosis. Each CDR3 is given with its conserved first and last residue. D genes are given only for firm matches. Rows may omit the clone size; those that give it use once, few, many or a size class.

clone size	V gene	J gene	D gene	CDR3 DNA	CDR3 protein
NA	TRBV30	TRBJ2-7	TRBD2	TGTGCCTGGAGTCCGAAAACTAGCGGCCCCTACGAGCAGTACTTC	CAWSPKTSGPYEQYF
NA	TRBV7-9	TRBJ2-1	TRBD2	TGTGCCAGCAGCCTATTACTAGCGGGCTCCTACAATGAGCAGTTCTTC	CASSLLLAGSYNEQFF
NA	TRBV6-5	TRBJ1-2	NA	TGTGCCAGCATAGGAGAGACTAACTATGGCTACACCTTC	CASIGETNYGYTF
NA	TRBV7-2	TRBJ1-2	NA	TGTGCCAGCAGCCACAATCCTTCCGGGACTCAAGCTAACTATGACTACACCTTC	CASSHNPSGTQANYDYTF
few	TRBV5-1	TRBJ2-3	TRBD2	TGCGCCAGCAGAGACCAGCGGGGTAGCACAGATACGCAGTATTTT	CASRDQRGSTDTQYF
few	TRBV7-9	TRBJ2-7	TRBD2	TGTGCCAGCAGCACGACTAGCGGGAGCTCCTACGAGCAGTACTTC	CASSTTSGSSYEQYF
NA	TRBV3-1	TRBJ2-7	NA	TGTGCCAGCGGGCTAAGAACCTACGAGCAGTACTTC	CASGLRTYEQYF
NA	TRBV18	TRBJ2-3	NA	TGTGCCAGCCCACCACTGGGCACAGAGAGCACAGATACGCAGTATTTT	CASPPLGTESTDTQYF
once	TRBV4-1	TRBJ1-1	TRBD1	TGCGCCAGCACCCCGGACAGGATGAACACTGAAGCTTTCTTT	CASTPDRMNTEAFF
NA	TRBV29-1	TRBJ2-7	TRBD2	TGCAGCGTTGAGACTAGCGGCTACGAGCAGTACTTC	CSVETSGYEQYF
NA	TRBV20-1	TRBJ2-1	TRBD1	TGCAGTGCTCTCCGGGACAGGTCCTACAATGAGCAGTTCTTC	CSALRDRSYNEQFF
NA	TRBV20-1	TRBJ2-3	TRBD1	TGCAGTGCTGTAGTGGGTGGACAGGGAGCTGTATCAGATACGCAGTATTTT	CSAVVGGQGAVSDTQYF
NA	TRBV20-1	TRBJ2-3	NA	TGCAGTGCTAGAGTCCAGGACGGCCGGGGTAGCACAGATACGCAGTATTTT	CSARVQDGRGSTDTQYF
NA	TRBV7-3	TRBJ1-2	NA	TGTGCCAGCAGCTCCCAGGCGAACTATGGCTACACCTTC	CASSSQANYGYTF
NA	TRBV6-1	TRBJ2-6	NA	TGTGCCAGCAGTGCAGGGGCTAGCAGCTCTGGGGCCAACGTCCTGACTTTC	CASSAGASSSGANVLTF
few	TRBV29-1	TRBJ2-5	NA	TGCAGCGGCAGAGCTTCGGGAGAGACCCAGTACTTC	CSGRASGETQYF
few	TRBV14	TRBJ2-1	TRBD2	TGTGCCAGCAGCCCGGGACTAGCGGGGGGGCAATTAGCCAATGAGCAGTTCTTC	CASSPGLAGGQLANEQFF
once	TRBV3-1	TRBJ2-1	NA	TGTGCCAGCAGCCCCTGGACCTCTCCGGTAGGCAATGAGCAGTTCTTC	CASSPWTSPVGNEQFF
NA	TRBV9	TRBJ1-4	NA	TGTGCCAGCAGCGTAGTAGGTCAGGGTAGCGGTGAAAAACTGTTTTTT	CASSVVGQGSGEKLFF
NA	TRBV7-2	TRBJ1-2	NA	TGTGCCAGCAGCTCTGCGGGGGTGTATGGCTACACCTTC	CASSSAGVYGYTF
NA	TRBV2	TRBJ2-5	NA	TGTGCCAGCAGTGAAGCGCTACAGGGTCTCCAAGAGACCCAGTACTTC	CASSEALQGLQETQYF
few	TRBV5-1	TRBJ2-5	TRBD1	TGCGCCAGCAGCTGGGACAGCCTAAGGGGGGAGACCCAGTACTTC	CASSWDSLRGETQYF
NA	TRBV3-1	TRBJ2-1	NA	TGTGCCAGCAGGAGACAGGCAGATGAGCAGTTCTTC	CASRRQADEQFF
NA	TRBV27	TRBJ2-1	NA	TGTGCCAGCTACCCGCTGATGGGGGTGGGCGAGCAGTTCTTC	CASYPLMGVGEQFF
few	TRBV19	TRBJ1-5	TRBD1	TGTGCCAGTAGTATAGCCCAGGGGGCCGGACAGCCCCAGCATTTT	CASSIAQGAGQPQHF
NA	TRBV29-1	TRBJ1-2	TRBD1	TGCAGCGTTGAGACGGGACAGGGTGGGAGTGGCTACACCTTC	CSVETGQGGSGYTF
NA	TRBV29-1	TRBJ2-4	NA	TGCAGCGTTCGGACCTTAGCCAAAAACATTCAGTACTTC	CSVRTLAKNIQYF
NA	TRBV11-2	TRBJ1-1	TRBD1	TGTGCCAGCACCCCAGACCGGGGCAGGGGGTACGGCACTGAAGCTTTCTTT	CASTPDRGRGYGTEAFF
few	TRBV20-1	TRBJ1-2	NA	TGCAGTGCGTGGGGGGACCATGGCTACACCTTC	CSAWGDHGYTF
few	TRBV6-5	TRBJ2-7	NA	TGTGCCAGCAGTTACAGGGGCGTTCACTACGAGCAGTACTTC	CASSYRGVHYEQYF
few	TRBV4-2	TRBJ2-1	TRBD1	TGTGCCAGCAGCCAAGGCGGGCAGGGGGCGAATGAGCAGTTCTTC	CASSQGGQGANEQFF
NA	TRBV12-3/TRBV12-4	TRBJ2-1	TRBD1	TGTGCCAGCAGAGGGACAGGGGGGCTTTGGGATGAGCAGTTCTTC	CASRGTGGLWDEQFF
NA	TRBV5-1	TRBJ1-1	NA	TGCGCCAGCAGCTTGACGGGGCAGGACATGAACACTGAAGCTTTCTTT	CASSLTGQDMNTEAFF
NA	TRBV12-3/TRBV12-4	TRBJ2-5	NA	TGTGCCAGCACCCTCGTTTCCCTGGCGGAGACCCAGTACTTC	CASTLVSLAETQYF
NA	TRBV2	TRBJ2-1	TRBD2	TGTGCCAGCAGCGTGCCGGGACTAGCGGGAATAAATGAGCAGTTCTTC	CASSVPGLAGINEQFF
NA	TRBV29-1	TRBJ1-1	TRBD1	TGCAGCGTCCACAGGGGGACGGGCACTGAAGCTTTCTTT	CSVHRGTGTEAFF
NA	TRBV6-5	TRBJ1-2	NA	TGTGCCAGCAAGTTAGGAGACAGTGATGGCTACACCTTC	CASKLGDSDGYTF
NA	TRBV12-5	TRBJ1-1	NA	TGTGCTAGTGGTTGGGGACATAAGGAGGTTGAAGCTTTCTTT	CASGWGHKEVEAFF
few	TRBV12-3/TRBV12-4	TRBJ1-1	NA	TGTGCCAGCAGCCCTACACCCCTGGGGGATGAAGCTTTCTTT	CASSPTPLGDEAFF
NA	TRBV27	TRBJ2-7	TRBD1	TGTGCCAGCAGTTTATTTGGACAGGGGTTCTACGAGCAGTACTTC	CASSLFGQGFYEQYF
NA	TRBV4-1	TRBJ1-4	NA	TGCGCCAGCAGCCAGTCCGGGAGTAATGAAAAACTGTTTTTT	CASSQSGSNEKLFF
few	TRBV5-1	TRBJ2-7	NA	TGCGCCAGCAGCCCGAACAGGGATCGAGACTACGAGCAGTACTTC	CASSPNRDRDYEQYF
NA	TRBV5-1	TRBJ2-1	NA	TGCGCCAGCAGCTTGGGTGCCAGGGGTCGATACAATGAGCAGTTCTTC	CASSLGARGRYNEQFF
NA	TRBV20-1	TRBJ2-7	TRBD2	TGCAGTGCTAGAGATAACTGGCGGGGGGCCTTCTACGAGCAGTACTTC	CSARDNWRGAFYEQYF
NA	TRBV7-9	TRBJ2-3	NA	TGTGCCAGCAGCTTAGCTAGTGGACGGAGATCAGATACGCAGTATTTT	CASSLASGRRSDTQYF
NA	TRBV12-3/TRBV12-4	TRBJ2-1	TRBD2	TGTGCCAGCAGTGTTAGGGGGACTAGCGGGGGGTCCTCCTACAATGAGCAGTTCTTC	CASSVRGTSGGSSYNEQFF
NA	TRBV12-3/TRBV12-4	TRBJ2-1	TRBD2	TGTGCCAGCACCCCCAACACCGGACTAGCGGGAGTAGTTTCCTACAATGAGCAGTTCTTC	CASTPNTGLAGVVSYNEQFF
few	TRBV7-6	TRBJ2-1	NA	TGTGCCAGCAGCTTAGGGGCAGGGGGGGCCTACAATGAGCAGTTCTTC	CASSLGAGGAYNEQFF
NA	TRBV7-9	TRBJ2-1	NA	TGTGCCGGCAGCTTAGTAAGTTACAATGAGCAGTTCTTC	CAGSLVSYNEQFF
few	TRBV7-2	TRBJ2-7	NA	TGTGCCAGCAGCTCACTAGATCCGCGGTCCTACGAGCAGTACTTC	CASSSLDPRSYEQYF
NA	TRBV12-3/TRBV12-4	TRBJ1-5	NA	TGTGCCAGCAGTTTAACGACTGGGGGGGGAAGCAATCAGCCCCAGCATTTT	CASSLTTGGGSNQPQHF
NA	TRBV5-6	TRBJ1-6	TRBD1	TGTGCCAGCAGCTTGGACACAGGGGGTAATTCACCCCTCCACTTT	CASSLDTGGNSPLHF
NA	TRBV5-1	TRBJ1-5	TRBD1	TGCGCCAGCAGCGGGGGACAGGGGGGAGATCAGCCCCAGCATTTT	CASSGGQGGDQPQHF
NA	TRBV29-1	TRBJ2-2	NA	TGCAGCGTTACCCGACTAGGGGGCAACACCGGGGAGCTGTTTTTT	CSVTRLGGNTGELFF
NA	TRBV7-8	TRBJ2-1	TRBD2	TGTGCCAGCAGCTTAGCGGAGGTAGCGGGGCAGTTCTTC	CASSLAEVAGQFF